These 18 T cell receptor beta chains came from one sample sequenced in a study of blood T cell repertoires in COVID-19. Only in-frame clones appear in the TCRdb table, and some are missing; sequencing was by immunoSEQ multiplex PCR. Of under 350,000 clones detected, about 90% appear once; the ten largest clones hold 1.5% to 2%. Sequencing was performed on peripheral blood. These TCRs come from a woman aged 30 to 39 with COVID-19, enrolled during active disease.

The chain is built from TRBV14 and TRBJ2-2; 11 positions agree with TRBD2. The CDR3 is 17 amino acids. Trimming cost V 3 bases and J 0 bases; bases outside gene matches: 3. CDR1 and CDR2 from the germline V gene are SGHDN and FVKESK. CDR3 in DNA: TGTGCCAGCAGCCACGGGGGACTAGCGGCGAACACCGGGGAGCTGTTTTTT. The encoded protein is CASSHGGLAANTGELFF.

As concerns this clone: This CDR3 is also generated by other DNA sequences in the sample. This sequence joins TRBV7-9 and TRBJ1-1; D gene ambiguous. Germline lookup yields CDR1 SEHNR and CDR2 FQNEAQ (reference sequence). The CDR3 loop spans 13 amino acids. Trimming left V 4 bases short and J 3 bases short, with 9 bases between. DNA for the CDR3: TGTGCCAGCAGCTCTCCGGTGGACACTGAAGCTTTCTTT. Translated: CASSSPVDTEAFF. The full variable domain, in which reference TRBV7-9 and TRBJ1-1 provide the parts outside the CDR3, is DTGVSQNPRHKITKRGQNVTFRCDPISEHNRLYWYRQTLGQGPEFLTYFQNEAQLEKSRLLSDRFSAERPKGSFSTLEIQRTEQGDSAMYLCASSSPVDTEAFFGQGTRLTVV.

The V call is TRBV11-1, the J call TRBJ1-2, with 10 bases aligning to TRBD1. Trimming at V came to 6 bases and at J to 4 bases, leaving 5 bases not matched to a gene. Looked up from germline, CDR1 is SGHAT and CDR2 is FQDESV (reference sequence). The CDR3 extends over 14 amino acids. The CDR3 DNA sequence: TGTGCCAGCAGACGGGACAGGGGTGGCTATGGCTACACCTTC. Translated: CASRRDRGGYGYTF.

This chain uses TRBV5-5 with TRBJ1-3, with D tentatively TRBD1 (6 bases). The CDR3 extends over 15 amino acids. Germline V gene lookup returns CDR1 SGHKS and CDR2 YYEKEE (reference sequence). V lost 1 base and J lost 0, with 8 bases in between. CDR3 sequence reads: CASSLRGSSGNTIYF. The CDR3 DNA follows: TGTGCCAGCAGCTTGAGGGGGAGCTCTGGAAACACCATATATTTT. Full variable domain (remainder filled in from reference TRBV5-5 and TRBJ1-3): DAGVTQSPTHLIKTRGQQVTLRCSPISGHKSVSWYQQVLGQGPQFIFQYYEKEERGRGNFPDRFSARQFPNYSSELNVNALLLGDSALYLCASSLRGSSGNTIYFGEGSWLTVV.

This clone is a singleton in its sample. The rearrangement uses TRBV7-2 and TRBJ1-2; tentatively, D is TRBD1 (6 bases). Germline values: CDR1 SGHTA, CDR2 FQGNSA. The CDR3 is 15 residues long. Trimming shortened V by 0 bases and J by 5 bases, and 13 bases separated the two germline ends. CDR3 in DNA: TGTGCCAGCAGCTTAGCGGCAGGGGTGGGGTATGGCTACACCTTC. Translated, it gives CASSLAAGVGYGYTF. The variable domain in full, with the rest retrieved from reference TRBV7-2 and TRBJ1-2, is GAGVSQSPSNKVTEKGKDVELRCDPISGHTALYWYRQSLGQGLEFLIYFQGNSAPDKSGLPSDRFSAERTGGSVSTLTIQRTQQEDSAVYLCASSLAAGVGYGYTFGSGTRLTVV.

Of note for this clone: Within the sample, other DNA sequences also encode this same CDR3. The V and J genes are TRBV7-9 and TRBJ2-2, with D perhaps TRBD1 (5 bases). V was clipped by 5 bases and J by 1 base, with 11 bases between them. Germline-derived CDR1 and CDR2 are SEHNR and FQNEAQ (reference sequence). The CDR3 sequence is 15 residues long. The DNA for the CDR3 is TGTGCCAGCAGCCCAGGGCAGGGGAACACCGGGGAGCTGTTTTTT. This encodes CASSPGQGNTGELFF.

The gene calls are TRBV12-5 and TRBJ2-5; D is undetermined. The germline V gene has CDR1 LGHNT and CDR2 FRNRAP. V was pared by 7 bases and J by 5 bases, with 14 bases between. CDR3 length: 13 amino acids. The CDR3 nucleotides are TGTGCTAGTGCCAACTCGTCCCCGGAGACCCAGTACTTC. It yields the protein CASANSSPETQYF.

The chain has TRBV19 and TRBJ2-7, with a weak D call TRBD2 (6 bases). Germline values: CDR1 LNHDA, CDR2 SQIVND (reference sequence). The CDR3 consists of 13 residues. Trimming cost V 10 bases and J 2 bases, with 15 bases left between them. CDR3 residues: CAISRGATYEQYF. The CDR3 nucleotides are TGTGCCATTTCTCGCGGGGCCACCTACGAGCAGTACTTC.

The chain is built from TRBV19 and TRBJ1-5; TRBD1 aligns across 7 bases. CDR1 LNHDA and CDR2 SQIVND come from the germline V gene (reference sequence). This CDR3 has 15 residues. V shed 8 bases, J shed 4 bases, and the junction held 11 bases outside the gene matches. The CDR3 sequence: CASYVKPGQNQPQHF. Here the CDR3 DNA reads TGTGCCAGTTACGTCAAACCGGGACAGAATCAGCCCCAGCATTTT. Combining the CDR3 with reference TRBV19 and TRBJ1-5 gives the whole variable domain DGGITQSPKYLFRKEGQNVTLSCEQNLNHDAMYWYRQDPGQGLRLIYYSQIVNDFQKGDIAEGYSVSREKKESFPLTVTSAQKNPTAFYLCASYVKPGQNQPQHFGDGTRLSIL.

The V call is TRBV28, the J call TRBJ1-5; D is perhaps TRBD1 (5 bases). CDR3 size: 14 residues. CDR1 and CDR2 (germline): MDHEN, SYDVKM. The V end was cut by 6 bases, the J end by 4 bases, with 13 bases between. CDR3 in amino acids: CASRSDGGNQPQHF. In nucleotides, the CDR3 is TGTGCCAGCAGGAGTGATGGGGGGAATCAGCCCCAGCATTTT.

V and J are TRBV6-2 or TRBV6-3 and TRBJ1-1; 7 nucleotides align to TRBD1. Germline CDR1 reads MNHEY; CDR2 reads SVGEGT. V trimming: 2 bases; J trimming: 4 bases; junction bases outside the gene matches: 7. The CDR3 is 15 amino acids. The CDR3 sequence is CASSYPQGVPTEAFF. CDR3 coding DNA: TGTGCCAGCAGTTACCCCCAGGGGGTTCCCACTGAAGCTTTCTTT.

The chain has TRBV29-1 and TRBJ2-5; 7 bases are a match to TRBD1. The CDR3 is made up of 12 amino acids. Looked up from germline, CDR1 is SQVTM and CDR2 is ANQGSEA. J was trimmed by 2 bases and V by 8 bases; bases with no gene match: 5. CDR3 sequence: CSSQGEQETQYF. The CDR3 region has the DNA TGCAGCTCTCAGGGGGAGCAAGAGACCCAGTACTTC.

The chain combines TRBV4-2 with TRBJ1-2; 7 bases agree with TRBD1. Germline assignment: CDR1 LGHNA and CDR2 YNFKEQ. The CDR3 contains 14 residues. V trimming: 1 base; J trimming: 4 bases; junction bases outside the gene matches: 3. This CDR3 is CASSQATGSYGYTF. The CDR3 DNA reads TGTGCCAGCAGCCAAGCGACAGGGTCCTATGGCTACACCTTC.

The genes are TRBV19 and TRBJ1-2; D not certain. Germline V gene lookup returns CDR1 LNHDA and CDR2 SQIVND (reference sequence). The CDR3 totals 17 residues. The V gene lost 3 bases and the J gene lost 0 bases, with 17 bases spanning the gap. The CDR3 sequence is CASSIRGSVSANYGYTF. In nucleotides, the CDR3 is TGTGCCAGTAGTATTCGCGGGTCAGTCTCAGCTAACTATGGCTACACCTTC.

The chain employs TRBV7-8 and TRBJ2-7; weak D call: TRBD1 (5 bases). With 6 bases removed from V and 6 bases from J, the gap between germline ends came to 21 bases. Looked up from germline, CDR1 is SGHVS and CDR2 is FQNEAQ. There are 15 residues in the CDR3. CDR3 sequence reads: CASSPWRLRGSEQYF. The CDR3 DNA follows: TGTGCCAGCAGTCCCTGGCGGTTAAGGGGCTCCGAGCAGTACTTC. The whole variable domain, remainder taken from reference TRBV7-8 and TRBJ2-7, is GAGVSQSPRYKVAKRGQDVALRCDPISGHVSLFWYQQALGQGPEFLTYFQNEAQLDKSGLPSDRFFAERPEGSVSTLKIQRTQQEDSAVYLCASSPWRLRGSEQYFGPGTRLTVT.

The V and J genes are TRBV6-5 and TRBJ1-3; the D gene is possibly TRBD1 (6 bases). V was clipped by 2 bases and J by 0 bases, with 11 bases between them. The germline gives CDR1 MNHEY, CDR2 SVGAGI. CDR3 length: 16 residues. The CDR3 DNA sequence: TGTGCCAGCAGTTACATGACAGGCCGCTCTGGAAACACCATATATTTT. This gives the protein CASSYMTGRSGNTIYF.

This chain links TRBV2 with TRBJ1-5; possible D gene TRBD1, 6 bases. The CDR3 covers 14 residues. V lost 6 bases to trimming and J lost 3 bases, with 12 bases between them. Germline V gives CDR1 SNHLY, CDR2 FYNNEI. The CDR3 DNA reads TGTGCCAGCAGGGGGGGGCTTAACAATCAGCCCCAGCATTTT. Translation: CASRGGLNNQPQHF.

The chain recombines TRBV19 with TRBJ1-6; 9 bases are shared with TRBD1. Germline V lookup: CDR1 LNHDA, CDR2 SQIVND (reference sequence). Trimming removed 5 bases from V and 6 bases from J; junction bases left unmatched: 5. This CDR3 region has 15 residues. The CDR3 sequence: CASSAGQGRNSPLHF. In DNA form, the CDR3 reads TGTGCCAGTAGTGCCGGACAGGGGCGTAATTCACCCCTCCACTTT.